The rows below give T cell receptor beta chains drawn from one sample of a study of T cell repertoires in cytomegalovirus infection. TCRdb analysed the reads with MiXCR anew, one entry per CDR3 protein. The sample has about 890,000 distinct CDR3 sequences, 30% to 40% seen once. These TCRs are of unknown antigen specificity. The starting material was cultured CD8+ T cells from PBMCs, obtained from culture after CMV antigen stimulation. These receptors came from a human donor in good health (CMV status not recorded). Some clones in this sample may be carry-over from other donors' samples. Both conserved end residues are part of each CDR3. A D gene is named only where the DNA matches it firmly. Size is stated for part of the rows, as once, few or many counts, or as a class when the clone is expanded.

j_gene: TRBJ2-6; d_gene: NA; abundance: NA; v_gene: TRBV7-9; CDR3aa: CASSLVGHLRISGANVLTF
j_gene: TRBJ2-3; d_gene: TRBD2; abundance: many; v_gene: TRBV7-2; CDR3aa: CASSLESGGTSGGTDTQYF
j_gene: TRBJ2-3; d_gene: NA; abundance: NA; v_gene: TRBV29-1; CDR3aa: CSVEVNEEERAMQYF
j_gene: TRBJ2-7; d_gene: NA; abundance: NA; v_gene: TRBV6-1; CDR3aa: CASSEEGFPSYEQYF
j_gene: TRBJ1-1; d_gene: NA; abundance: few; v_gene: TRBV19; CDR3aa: CASSLPAGARVWTEAFF
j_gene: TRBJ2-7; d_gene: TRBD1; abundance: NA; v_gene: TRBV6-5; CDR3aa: CASSYTTGSHSYEQYF
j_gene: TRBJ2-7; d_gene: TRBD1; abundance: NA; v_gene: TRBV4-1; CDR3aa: CASSQGDRAGEQYF
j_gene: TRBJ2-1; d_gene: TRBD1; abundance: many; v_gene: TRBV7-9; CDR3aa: CASSLGLGGVNEQFF
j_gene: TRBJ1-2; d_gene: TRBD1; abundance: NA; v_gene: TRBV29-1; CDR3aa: CSALGTGGSFSDGYTF
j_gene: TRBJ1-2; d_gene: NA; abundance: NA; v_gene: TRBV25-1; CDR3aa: CASLTVYGYTF
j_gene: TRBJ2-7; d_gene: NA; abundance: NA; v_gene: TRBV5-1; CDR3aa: CASSLSGGLNEQYF
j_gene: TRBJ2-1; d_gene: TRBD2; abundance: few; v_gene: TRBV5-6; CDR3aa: CASSLRVTSVNEQFF
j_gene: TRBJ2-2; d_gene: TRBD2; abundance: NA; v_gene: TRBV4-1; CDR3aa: CASSLGLDNTGELF
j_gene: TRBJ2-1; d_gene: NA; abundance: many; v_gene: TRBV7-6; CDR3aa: CASSLVQSDEQFF
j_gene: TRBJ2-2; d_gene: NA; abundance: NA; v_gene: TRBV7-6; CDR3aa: CDKRRPNTGELFF
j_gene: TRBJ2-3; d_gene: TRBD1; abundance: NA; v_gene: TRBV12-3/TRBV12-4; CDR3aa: CASSSRTGGRTDTQYF
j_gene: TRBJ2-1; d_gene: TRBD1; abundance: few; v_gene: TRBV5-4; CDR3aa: CASTRDRDYNEQFF
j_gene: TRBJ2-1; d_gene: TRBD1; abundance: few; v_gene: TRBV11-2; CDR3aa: CASSLDHRGWSYNEQFF
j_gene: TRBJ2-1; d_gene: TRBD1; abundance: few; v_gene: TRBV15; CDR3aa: CATSRDGDRVGNEQFF
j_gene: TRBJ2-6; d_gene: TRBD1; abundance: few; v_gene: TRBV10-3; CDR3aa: CAILTGTGAGANVLTF
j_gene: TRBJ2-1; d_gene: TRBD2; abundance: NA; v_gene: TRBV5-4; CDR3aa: CATTDGEGFVAEQFF
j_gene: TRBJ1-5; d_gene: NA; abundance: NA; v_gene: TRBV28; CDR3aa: CATDRRARSNQPQHF
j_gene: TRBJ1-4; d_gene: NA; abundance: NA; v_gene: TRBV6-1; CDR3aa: CASSFAWGRVREKLFF
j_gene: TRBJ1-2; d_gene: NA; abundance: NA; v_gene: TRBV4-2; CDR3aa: CASTARDIGFNYGYTF
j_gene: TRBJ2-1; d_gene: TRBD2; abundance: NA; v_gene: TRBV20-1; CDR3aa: CSARDPLAGGPSGEQFF
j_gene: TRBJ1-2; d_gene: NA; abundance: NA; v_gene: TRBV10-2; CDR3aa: CASNNYGYTF
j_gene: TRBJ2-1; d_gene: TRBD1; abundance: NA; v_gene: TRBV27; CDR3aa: CASSLEGQSSYNEQFF
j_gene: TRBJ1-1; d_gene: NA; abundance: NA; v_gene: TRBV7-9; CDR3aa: CASSYPGTVSTEAFF
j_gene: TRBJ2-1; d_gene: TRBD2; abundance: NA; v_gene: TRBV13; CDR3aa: CASSFRTSWHNEQFF
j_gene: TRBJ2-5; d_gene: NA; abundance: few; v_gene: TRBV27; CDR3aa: CASSNSRDGETQYF
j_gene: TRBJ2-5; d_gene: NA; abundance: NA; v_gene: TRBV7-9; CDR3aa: CASSFVQGQETQYF
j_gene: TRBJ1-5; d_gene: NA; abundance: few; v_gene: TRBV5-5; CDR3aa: CASSLEVYSNQPQHF
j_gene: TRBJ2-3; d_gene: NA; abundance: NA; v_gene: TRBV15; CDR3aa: CATSSGNSPDTQYF
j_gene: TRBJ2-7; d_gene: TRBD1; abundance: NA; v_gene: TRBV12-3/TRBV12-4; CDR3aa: CASNFYIGTGSPHEQYF
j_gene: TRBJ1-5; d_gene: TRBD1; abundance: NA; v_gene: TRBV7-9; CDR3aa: CASSDRDRGHNQPQHF
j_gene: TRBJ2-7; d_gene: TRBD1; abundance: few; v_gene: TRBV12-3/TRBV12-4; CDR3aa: CASSSRDREGPYEQYF
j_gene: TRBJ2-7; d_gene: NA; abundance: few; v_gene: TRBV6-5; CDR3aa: CASRSGTNYEQYF
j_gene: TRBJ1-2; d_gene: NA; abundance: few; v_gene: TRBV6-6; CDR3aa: CASSFFGEAGYTF
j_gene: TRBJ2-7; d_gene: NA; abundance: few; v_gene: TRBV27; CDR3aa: CASGWLSVGSYEQYF
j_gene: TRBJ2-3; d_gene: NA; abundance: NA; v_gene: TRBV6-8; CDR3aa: CASSDSPHSTDTQYF
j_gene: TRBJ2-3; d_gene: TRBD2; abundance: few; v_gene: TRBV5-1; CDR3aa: CASSSGTSGGGDTQYF
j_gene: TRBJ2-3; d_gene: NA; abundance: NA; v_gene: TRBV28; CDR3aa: CASSLVRDTDTQYF
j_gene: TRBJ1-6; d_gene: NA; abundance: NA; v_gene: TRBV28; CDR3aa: CASSFGAGNSPLHF
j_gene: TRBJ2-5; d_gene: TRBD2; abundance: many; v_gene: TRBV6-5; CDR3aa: CASSYSSSGGAGETQYF
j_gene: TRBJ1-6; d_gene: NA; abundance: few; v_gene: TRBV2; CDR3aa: CASQGFGSPLHF
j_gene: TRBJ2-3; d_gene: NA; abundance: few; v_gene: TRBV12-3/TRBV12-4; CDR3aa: CASILTDYNTDTQYF
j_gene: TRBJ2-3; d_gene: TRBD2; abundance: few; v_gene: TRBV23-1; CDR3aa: CASGRGDYTDTQYF
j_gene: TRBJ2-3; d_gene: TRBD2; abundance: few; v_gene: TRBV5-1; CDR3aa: CASSSGGPPHF
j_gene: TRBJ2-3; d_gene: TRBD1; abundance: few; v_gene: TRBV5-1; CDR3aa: CASSFEGTGGEEDTQYF
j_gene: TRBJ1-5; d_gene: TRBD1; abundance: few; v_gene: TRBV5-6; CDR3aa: CASSYSQGAINQPQHF
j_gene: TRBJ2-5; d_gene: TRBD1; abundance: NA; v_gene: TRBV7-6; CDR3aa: CASSLVGQAIGETQYF
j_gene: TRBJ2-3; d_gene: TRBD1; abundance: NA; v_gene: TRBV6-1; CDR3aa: CASSEFRDSHTDTQYF
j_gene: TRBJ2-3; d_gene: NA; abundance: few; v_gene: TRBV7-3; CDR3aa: CASSLNGGRWYTQYF